This T cell receptor beta chain was found in a study of shared clonotypes between healthy human individuals (dated by TCRdb to about 2020). Regarding the research as a whole: The cohort comprised a couple of women and three men aged 18 to 49 years. For each donor, three plates each were used for CD4 naive and CD4 memory, two plates were used for CD8 naive, and one plate was used for CD8 memory. Blood TCR repertoires of four to six healthy adults were deeply sequenced to estimate repertoire size and the extent of clonotype sharing between individuals. Libraries were prepared and TCR repertoires were sequenced by different laboratories using diverse techniques, in order to increase sequencing depth and limit assay-specific biases. Between about 0.8 and 8.9 billion PBMCs per donor were obtained by leukapheresis.

The CDR3 sequence holds 14 residues, the cysteine and phenylalanine included. Only the CDR3 DNA is retained, 42 bases long and in frame from the first base. Reading the germline V gene gives CDR1 SGHDT and CDR2 YYEEEE. Clipping removes 5 bases from V and 5 bases from J, with 7 as the unmatched junction base count. A word on this clone: This receptor's antigen is unknown. The record has no base qualities; no much larger clone is one base away.

Using the deep immunoSEQ assay, TCR CDR3 regions were amplified from genomic DNA by multiplex PCR. For each cell subset, the extracted genomic DNA was distributed evenly across all wells of several immunoSEQ 96-well plates, and each plate served as one replicate. For sorted subsets, around 200 ng genomic DNA, equal to tens of thousands of T cell genomes, was loaded into each replicate PCR. The purified libraries were quantified using a Qubit 3.0 fluorometer, sized with a Bioanalyzer 2100, and then quantified again using the KAPA Library Quantification kit. Every immunoSEQ 96-well plate was sequenced on a dedicated single-read 150-cycle Illumina NextSeq 550 flow cell. The authors' analysis ran thus. Because the immunoSEQ output held only junctional sequences and lacked quality scores, the filtering could not match the filtering applied to full-length reads. Sequences were annotated with PyIR, a Python wrapper for IgBLAST v1.9, using IMGT germline references to assign V/J genes and CDR3. Reads were removed for weak V/J assignments (E-value above 1e-6), missing CDR3, stop codons, out-of-frame junctions, or ambiguous translated residues. V3J clonotypes were defined as sequences sharing an identical inferred V gene, J gene, and CDR3 amino acid sequence. Percentage overlap between repertoires was computed as shared unique clonotypes divided by the size of the smaller repertoire. Richness of each repertoire was evaluated using RTK rarefaction, the Chao1 estimator, and Recon v2.1 estimates of unobserved clonotypes. Generation probabilities were computed with OLGA for all TCRbeta clonotypes obtained by the gDNA method from several donors. TCRdb retrieved this table from immuneACCESS and kept in-frame rearrangements only. Not all clones are present; in checked studies, unresolved V genes account for under half, and no reason is known for the remainder. The V and J calls and clone size come from that table; D and trimming were worked out from the DNA. A total of 650,000 to 800,000 clones appear in this sample, about two thirds of them only once. Of the sample, about 1.8% falls within the top ten clones.

Healthy HIV-negative adults with no recently reported acute infections or vaccinations were included as donors. Only Caucasian adults living in Nashville, Tennessee, USA were represented among the donors. CD4+ T cells were enriched by magnetic negative selection, after which naive cells were positively selected on CD45RA and the negative fraction was taken as the memory subset. After blood collection by leukapheresis, PBMCs were isolated using Ficoll-Histopaque density gradient centrifugation and then cryopreserved in the vapor phase of liquid nitrogen. Analytical flow cytometry was used to check the purity and quantity of every magnetically sorted T cell population. From each sorted fraction, genomic DNA was isolated and quantified by UV absorbance on a Nanodrop 2000c. Points the paper makes about the study in general: Across four donors, about 5% of naive CD4, more than 3% of naive CD8, 2.3% of memory CD4, and approximately 0.4% of memory CD8 clonotypes were shared. Compared with non-shared clonotypes, clonotypes shared by all four sorted-subset donors had higher generation probabilities. Sampling was restricted to blood, and TCR repertoires in tissues likely differ from the TCR repertoires found in blood. Because the study included only a small number of donors, the genetic and exposure-history diversity represented was limited. Pairwise subsampling led to the expectation that sequencing depth would affect the degree of clonotype sharing among donors. Naive subsets generally had larger estimated clonotype richness than memory subsets. Rarefaction of sorted-subset datasets indicated incomplete sequencing despite the large sequencing depth.

Sequenced: memory CD4+ T cells sorted from blood. In light of the paper, this sample's cell subset or site label describes: CD45RA-negative fraction. This sequence uses TRBV5-6 and TRBJ2-5, with 9 middle bases fitting TRBD1. This clonotype was sampled from a woman aged 30 to 39 in good health. Here the CDR3 is given as CASRDTGGVETQYF. The nucleotides read TGTGCCAGCAGGGACACAGGGGGCGTTGAGACCCAGTACTTC.